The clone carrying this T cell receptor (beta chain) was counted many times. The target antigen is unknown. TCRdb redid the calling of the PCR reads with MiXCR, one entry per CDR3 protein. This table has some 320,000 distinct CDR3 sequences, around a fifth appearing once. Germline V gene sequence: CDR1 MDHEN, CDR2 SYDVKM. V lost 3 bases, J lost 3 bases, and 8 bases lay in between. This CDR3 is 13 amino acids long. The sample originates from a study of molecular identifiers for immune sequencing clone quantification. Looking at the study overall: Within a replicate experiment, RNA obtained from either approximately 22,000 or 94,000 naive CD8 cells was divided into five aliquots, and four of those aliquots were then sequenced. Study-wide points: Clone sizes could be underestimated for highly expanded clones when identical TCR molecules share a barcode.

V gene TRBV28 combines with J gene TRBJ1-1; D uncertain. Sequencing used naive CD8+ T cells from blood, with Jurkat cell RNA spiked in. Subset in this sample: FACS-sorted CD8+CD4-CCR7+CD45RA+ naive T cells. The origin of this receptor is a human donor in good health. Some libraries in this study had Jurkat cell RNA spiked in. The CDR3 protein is CASSFRPYTEAFF. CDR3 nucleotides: TGTGCCAGCAGTTTCCGTCCTTACACTGAAGCTTTCTTT. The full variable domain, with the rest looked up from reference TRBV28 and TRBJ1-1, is DVKVTQSSRYLVKRTGEKVFLECVQDMDHENMFWYRQDPGLGLRLIYFSYDVKMKEKGDIPEGYSVSREKKERFSLILESASTNQTSMYLCASSFRPYTEAFFGQGTRLTVV.